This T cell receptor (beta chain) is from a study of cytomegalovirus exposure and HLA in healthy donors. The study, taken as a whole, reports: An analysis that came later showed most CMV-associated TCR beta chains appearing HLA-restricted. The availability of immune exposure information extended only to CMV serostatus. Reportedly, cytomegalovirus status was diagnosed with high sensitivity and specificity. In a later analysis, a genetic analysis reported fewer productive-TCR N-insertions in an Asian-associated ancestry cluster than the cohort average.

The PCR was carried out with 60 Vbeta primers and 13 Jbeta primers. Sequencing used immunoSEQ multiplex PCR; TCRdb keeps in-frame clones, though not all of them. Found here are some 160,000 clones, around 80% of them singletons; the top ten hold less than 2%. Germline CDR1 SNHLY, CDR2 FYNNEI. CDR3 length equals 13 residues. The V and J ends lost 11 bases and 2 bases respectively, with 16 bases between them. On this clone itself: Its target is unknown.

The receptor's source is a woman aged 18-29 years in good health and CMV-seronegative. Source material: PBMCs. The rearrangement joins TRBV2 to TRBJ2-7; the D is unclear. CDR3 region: CAGSLDPTYEQYF. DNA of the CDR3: TGTGCCGGTAGCCTCGACCCGACCTACGAGCAGTACTTC.